The sequence of this T cell receptor (beta chain) was determined in a study of blood T cell repertoires in COVID-19 (dated by TCRdb to 2018 to 2020). Study-wide context: Collaborator samples came from the United States, Italy and Spain and covered acute and convalescent phases of COVID-19. The prospective study material was composed of cDNA or gDNA derived from T cells, B-cell-depleted T cells, or PBMCs. The dataset comprised deeply sampled blood TCRbeta repertoires from subjects exposed to, actively infected with, or recovered from COVID-19. The repertoires were made available in a free public database intended to serve as a resource for research on the immune response to SARS-CoV-2. The samples were drawn from two sources: the first 160 participants of the ongoing ImmuneRACE study, and fewer than 1,500 subjects contributed by 6 global collaborators. A de-identified subject ID, COVID-19 status, age in years and sex were almost always included in the sample metadata. HLA class I and class II types, where available, came from metadata supplied by the sample provider rather than from assay-based typing. General findings and caveats noted by the study authors: The quantity of clinical and demographic metadata differed by source and by participant and was supplied without curation.

Turning to this clone: Its target antigen remains unknown. No base-level quality is on record; no much larger clone is a single base apart.

At one collaborating source in Seattle, patients were enrolled during active infection and were followed longitudinally through the course of disease. Collaborating institutions collected whole blood in K2EDTA tubes following their own protocols. For TCRbeta analysis, collaborators shipped samples as frozen whole blood, isolated PBMCs, or DNA extracted from either of those sample types. TCRbeta CDR3 regions were amplified from genomic DNA by means of the immunoSEQ Assay, a bias-controlled multiplex PCR. Per the source publication's procedure: The number of nucleated cells in each sample was estimated by amplification of reference gene primers within the assay. To quantify the absolute abundance of each unique TCRbeta CDR3 rearrangement, sequence reads were collapsed and filtered. For each sample, productive Simpson clonality was calculated by taking the square root of Simpson's diversity index across productive rearrangements. Drawn from immuneACCESS, this table holds only the in-frame rearrangements with V and J called that TCRdb kept. Clones are partly lost; checked studies trace under half to an unresolved V gene and leave the rest unexplained. That table furnishes V, J and clone size, whereas the DNA furnished D and trimming. This sample lists fewer than 350,000 clones; 86% were detected once. Jointly, the top ten make up 9.5% to 15% of the sample.

The V end gives up 5 bases and the J end 0 bases, leaving 9 bases in the junction not matched to a gene. The CDR3, cysteine through phenylalanine, is 16 amino acids long. The kept DNA is CDR3 alone, 48 bases in frame from the first base. CDR1 and CDR2 are read off the germline V gene as SQVTM and ANQGSEA. The chain employs TRBV29-1 and TRBJ2-5, with 10 bases aligning to TRBD2. This TCR came from a woman aged 25 to 39 with COVID-19, enrolled during active disease. Sequencing used peripheral blood. The DNA sequence reads TGCAGCGTTAGCAGCGGGGGGGCGAGGTACCAAGAGACCCAGTACTTC. The encoded protein is CSVSSGGARYQETQYF.